Following are 9 T cell receptor beta chains from one sample sequenced in a study of T cell responses to AZD1222 COVID-19 vaccine. This table comes from immunoSEQ multiplex PCR, and its TCRdb copy is limited to in-frame clones, with some not included. The sample carries approximately 200,000 clones, around 88% recorded once. This sample comprised peripheral blood, obtained on day 0 of AZD1222 vaccination. These receptors were collected from an adult in good health.

This clone has only one observation. The genes are TRBV7-2 and TRBJ2-3; 9 bases are shared with TRBD1. V was clipped by 4 bases and J by 4 bases; unmatched bases: 12. The germline V gene has CDR1 SGHTA and CDR2 FQGNSA. This CDR3 is built from 17 residues. CDR3 in amino acids: CASSSTGGQGPPDTQYF. In DNA, the CDR3 is TGTGCCAGCAGCTCCACCGGCGGACAGGGGCCCCCAGATACGCAGTATTTT.

This chain connects TRBV29-1 to TRBJ1-2; TRBD1 aligns across 8 bases. This CDR3 contains 12 residues. Germline CDR1 SQVTM, CDR2 ANQGSEA. The ends lost 7 bases at V and 4 bases at J; junction bases unmatched: 5. CDR3 in DNA: TGCAGCGACGGACAGGGTGGCTATGGCTACACCTTC. Translated, it gives CSDGQGGYGYTF.

CDR3 sequence: CASSSLGQGAGEQYF. DNA for the CDR3: TGTGCCAGCAGCTCCTTGGGACAGGGTGCCGGTGAGCAGTACTTC. The chain recombines TRBV7-2 with TRBJ2-7; 9 bases line up with TRBD1. After removal of 4 bases from V and 7 bases from J, the junction contained 11 bases not matched to a gene. Germline V gives CDR1 SGHTA, CDR2 FQGNSA. The length of the CDR3 is 15 residues.

The chain links TRBV27 to TRBJ2-2; D might be TRBD1 or TRBD2, each matching 5 bases. The CDR3 totals 16 residues. CDR1 is MNHEY, CDR2 SMNVEV, per germline (reference sequence). Trimming shortened V by 3 bases and J by 4 bases, and 15 bases separated the two germline ends. CDR3 sequence (DNA): TGTGCCAGCAGTTTGGGGCGAAGCCGGGGCACCGGGGAGCTGTTTTTT. Amino acid sequence: CASSLGRSRGTGELFF.

The rearrangement joins TRBV7-2 to TRBJ1-4; D call uncertain. Germline loops: CDR1 SGHTA, CDR2 FQGNSA. The V gene lost 3 bases and the J gene lost 5 bases, with 10 bases spanning the gap. This CDR3 comprises 14 residues. The CDR3 coding sequence is TGTGCCAGCAGCTTCCGGGTAGGGAATGAAAAACTGTTTTTT. Amino acids: CASSFRVGNEKLFF.

This chain links TRBV24-1 with TRBJ2-7; maybe TRBD2 (5 bases). The CDR3 runs to 15 residues. CDR1 and CDR2 from the germline V gene are KGHDR and SFDVKD. V lost 0 bases, J lost 5 bases, and 13 bases lay in between. CDR3 residues: CATSDLNGLPHEQYF. The CDR3 nucleotides read TGTGCCACCAGTGATTTGAACGGACTTCCCCACGAGCAGTACTTC.

The rearrangement links TRBV6-2 or TRBV6-3 to TRBJ1-4, with 7 nucleotides matching TRBD1. CDR3 size: 16 residues. V shed 0 bases, J shed 2 bases, and the junction held 3 bases outside the gene matches. Per the germline V gene, CDR1 is MNHEY and CDR2 is SVGEGT. This CDR3 is CASSYSMGQTNEKLFF. CDR3 sequence (DNA): TGTGCCAGCAGTTACTCGATGGGACAGACTAATGAAAAACTGTTTTTT.

This chain connects TRBV7-8 to TRBJ2-7; a possible D gene is TRBD1 (7 bases). Deletions cut 5 bases from V and 4 bases from J, with 15 bases between. Germline V CDR1 and CDR2: SGHVS, FQNEAQ. The CDR3 extends over 14 amino acids. CDR3 protein: CASSRAGGLYEQYF. The CDR3 DNA reads as TGTGCCAGCAGCCGAGCAGGGGGGCTTTACGAGCAGTACTTC.

The J gene is TRBJ1-1, the V gene TRBV6-5; no clear D gene. Trimming cost V 5 bases and J 9 bases, with 7 bases left between them. The CDR3 length is 10 residues. Germline lookup yields CDR1 MNHEY and CDR2 SVGAGI. Here the CDR3 DNA reads TGTGCCAGCAGTCCTGGAAAAGCTTTCTTT. This encodes CASSPGKAFF.